These 29 T cell receptor beta chains were sequenced from one sample in a study of blood T cell repertoires in COVID-19. Repertoires were generated with immunoSEQ multiplex PCR, while TCRdb's copy carries only in-frame clones and drops some. Of more than 150,000 clones listed, roughly 87% are singletons. Input material: PBMCs or T cells enriched from blood (not recorded which). These receptor sequences come from a woman aged 45-59 years who had recovered from COVID-19.

The rearrangement joins TRBV19 to TRBJ1-1; 7 bases map to TRBD1. Losses at the gene ends were 4 bases for V and 1 base for J; bases not matched to a gene: 6. The CDR3 totals 15 residues. Per the germline V gene, CDR1 is LNHDA and CDR2 is SQIVND (reference sequence). CDR3 region: CASSKGARGNTEAFF. The DNA for the CDR3 is TGTGCCAGTAGTAAGGGGGCCAGGGGGAACACTGAAGCTTTCTTT. The full variable domain, its missing parts supplied by reference TRBV19 and TRBJ1-1, is DGGITQSPKYLFRKEGQNVTLSCEQNLNHDAMYWYRQDPGQGLRLIYYSQIVNDFQKGDIAEGYSVSREKKESFPLTVTSAQKNPTAFYLCASSKGARGNTEAFFGQGTRLTVV.

The genes are TRBV27 and TRBJ2-1, with D tentatively TRBD2 (7 bases). V lost 8 bases and J 1 base, leaving 12 bases between the germline ends. From germline, CDR1 is MNHEY and CDR2 SMNVEV (reference sequence). This CDR3 has 14 amino acids. CDR3 region: CASAAGASYNEQFF. The DNA of the CDR3 is TGTGCCAGCGCCGCGGGGGCTTCCTACAATGAGCAGTTCTTC.

The chain links TRBV29-1 to TRBJ2-7, with 8 bases lining up with TRBD2. Germline-derived CDR1 and CDR2 are SQVTM and ANQGSEA. J lost 4 bases, V lost 5 bases, and 10 bases had no gene match. CDR3 length: 14 amino acids. The chain's CDR3 is CSVSKREFPYEQYF. In DNA form, the CDR3 reads TGCAGCGTTAGTAAGCGGGAGTTCCCTTACGAGCAGTACTTC.

The rearrangement links TRBV12-3 or TRBV12-4 to TRBJ2-4; D is uncertain. This CDR3 has 12 residues. V was pared by 1 base and J by 13 bases, with 11 bases between. CDR3 protein: CASSLGPGRQYF. CDR3 nucleotide sequence: TGTGCCAGCAGTTTAGGACCGGGTCGGCAGTACTTC.

The CDR3 bases are TGTGCCAGCAGTAACGCTTGGCAGGGCTACACCTTC. As protein: CASSNAWQGYTF. The chain couples TRBV12-3 or TRBV12-4 to TRBJ1-2; D is undetermined. Trimming removed 5 bases at V and 8 bases at J, with 12 bases between. The CDR3 loop spans 12 amino acids.

CDR3 sequence: CASSLYGTSGSDTQYF. Here the CDR3 DNA reads TGTGCCAGCAGCTTATACGGGACTAGTGGTTCAGATACGCAGTATTTT. This chain uses TRBV7-3 with TRBJ2-3; 8 bases are shared with TRBD2. V was clipped by 2 bases and J by 4 bases; unmatched bases: 8. Germline CDR1 is SGHTA and CDR2 is FQGTGA. There are 16 residues in the CDR3.

This chain uses TRBV3-1 (or the pseudogene TRBV3-2) with TRBJ2-5; the D gene is possibly TRBD1 (6 bases). The V end lost 3 bases, the J end lost 4 bases, and 12 bases lay between the germline ends. Germline V gene data show CDR1 as LGHDT and CDR2 as YNNKEL (reference sequence). The CDR3 length is 14 residues. The CDR3 sequence is CASSHQGIGETQYF. In nucleotides, the CDR3 is TGTGCCAGCAGCCACCAGGGGATAGGAGAGACCCAGTACTTC.

Written as DNA, the CDR3 is TGTGCCAGCAGCTCTGACAGGGTGCAGACCCAGTACTTC. Translation gives CASSSDRVQTQYF. The chain uses TRBV7-2 and TRBJ2-5; 7 nucleotides align to TRBD1. V dropped 4 bases and J dropped 6; count of bases not matched to a gene: 5. This CDR3 region has 13 residues. In germline, CDR1 is SGHTA, CDR2 FQGNSA.

The chain joins TRBV5-1 to TRBJ1-1, with D tentatively TRBD1 (6 bases). In germline, CDR1 is SGHRS, CDR2 YFSETQ. The CDR3 loop spans 14 amino acids. The ends were cut back, 3 bases at V and 2 bases at J, with 11 bases in the middle. CDR3 in amino acids: CASSSRTVNTEAFF. The CDR3 bases are TGCGCCAGCAGCTCCCGGACAGTTAACACTGAAGCTTTCTTT.

The chain uses TRBV6-5 and TRBJ2-7, with 9 positions matching TRBD1. The CDR3 has 15 amino acids. Germline CDR1 reads MNHEY; CDR2 reads SVGAGI. The V segment lost 6 bases and the J segment 0 bases; nucleotides outside the gene matches: 6. CDR3 residues: CASRRDRESSYEQYF. The CDR3 bases are TGTGCCAGCAGACGGGACAGGGAAAGCTCCTACGAGCAGTACTTC.

The J gene is TRBJ1-5, the V gene TRBV19, with 11 nucleotides matching TRBD1. Losses at the gene ends were 6 bases for V and 6 bases for J; bases not matched to a gene: 10. The CDR3 is 16 amino acids. Germline CDR1 LNHDA, CDR2 SQIVND (reference sequence). The CDR3 region has the DNA TGTGCCAGTAGACAATCGGGGACAGGGGGACGTCAGCCCCAGCATTTT. Protein sequence: CASRQSGTGGRQPQHF.

The V call is TRBV5-6, the J call TRBJ1-2; tentative D call: TRBD1 (6 bases). CDR1 and CDR2 from the germline V gene are SGHDT and YYEEEE. The CDR3 runs to 15 residues. V was cut by 0 bases and J by 4 bases, with 13 bases left in between. CDR3 in DNA: TGTGCCAGCAGCTTGGTCCCAGGGGCTGCCTATGGCTACACCTTC. Amino acids: CASSLVPGAAYGYTF.

V gene TRBV14 combines with J gene TRBJ2-7; 9 bases match TRBD1. Germline V gives CDR1 SGHDN, CDR2 FVKESK. The J segment lost 1 base and the V segment lost 4 bases, leaving 8 bases of the junction unmatched. The CDR3 runs 16 residues. The CDR3 here is CASSRTGTGSSYEQYF. The CDR3 DNA reads TGTGCCAGCAGCCGCACCGGGACAGGGAGTTCCTACGAGCAGTACTTC.

The chain joins TRBV19 to TRBJ2-2; D is perhaps TRBD2 (6 bases). The CDR3 extends over 12 amino acids. Germline CDR1 LNHDA, CDR2 SQIVND (reference sequence). Trimming pared 6 bases from V and 6 bases from J, leaving 8 bases between. The CDR3 protein is CASRTSSGELFF. The CDR3 DNA is TGTGCCAGTAGAACTAGCTCCGGGGAGCTGTTTTTT.

This chain uses TRBV7-9 with TRBJ2-1, with 7 bases fitting TRBD1. The junction had 1 base not matched to a gene; V was cut back by 4 bases and J by 4 bases. This CDR3 is 13 amino acids long. From germline, CDR1 is SEHNR and CDR2 FQNEAQ (reference sequence). The CDR3 DNA follows: TGTGCCAGCAGCTGGGGACAGTACAATGAGCAGTTCTTC. This sequence encodes CASSWGQYNEQFF. The variable domain in full, completed from reference TRBV7-9 and TRBJ2-1, reads DTGVSQNPRHKITKRGQNVTFRCDPISEHNRLYWYRQTLGQGPEFLTYFQNEAQLEKSRLLSDRFSAERPKGSFSTLEIQRTEQGDSAMYLCASSWGQYNEQFFGPGTRLTVL.

This clone has a single count. The CDR3 region has the DNA TGTGCCAGCAGCTTTGAAACTAGCGGGAGTTGGGCCGTCACAGATACGCAGTATTTT. As protein: CASSFETSGSWAVTDTQYF. The J gene is TRBJ2-3, the V gene TRBV5-5; 11 bases are shared with TRBD2. Per germline, CDR1 SGHKS and CDR2 YYEKEE (reference sequence). Germline trimming cut 2 bases from V and 2 bases from J; bases unmatched to any gene: 13. The CDR3 is made up of 19 amino acids. Combining the CDR3 with reference TRBV5-5 and TRBJ2-3 gives the whole variable domain DAGVTQSPTHLIKTRGQQVTLRCSPISGHKSVSWYQQVLGQGPQFIFQYYEKEERGRGNFPDRFSARQFPNYSSELNVNALLLGDSALYLCASSFETSGSWAVTDTQYFGPGTRLTVL.

V usage is TRBV24-1 and J usage is TRBJ2-5, with a possible D match to TRBD1 (5 bases). Trimming stripped 3 bases from V and 1 base from J, with 14 bases between. This CDR3 has 16 amino acids. Germline V gives CDR1 KGHDR, CDR2 SFDVKD. The CDR3 loop is CATSDPGRWGQETQYF. CDR3 nucleotide sequence: TGTGCCACCAGTGATCCAGGGCGATGGGGCCAAGAGACCCAGTACTTC.

The gene calls are TRBV7-9 and TRBJ2-5; D is unclear. This CDR3 has 13 residues. Trimming took off 3 bases at V and 2 bases at J, with 7 bases between the two ends. Germline V gives CDR1 SEHNR, CDR2 FQNEAQ (reference sequence). The CDR3 sequence: CASSLWSQETQYF. CDR3 nucleotide sequence: TGTGCCAGCAGCTTGTGGAGTCAAGAGACCCAGTACTTC.

The V gene is TRBV6-4, the J gene TRBJ2-5; 11 positions match TRBD2. The CDR3 is made up of 16 amino acids. J lost 5 bases, V lost 7 bases, and 12 bases had no gene match. Germline loops: CDR1 MRHNA, CDR2 SNTAGT. The CDR3 region has the DNA TGTGCCAGCACTATACTAGCGGGAGTATCCTGGGAGACCCAGTACTTC. It codes for CASTILAGVSWETQYF.

The sample holds one count of this clone. The genes are TRBV3-1 (or the pseudogene TRBV3-2) and TRBJ1-2; D is ambiguous. Trimming took 1 base from V and 4 from J, leaving 7 bases between them. There are 13 residues in the CDR3. Germline loops: CDR1 LGHDT, CDR2 YNNKEL (reference sequence). CDR3 DNA: TGTGCCAGCAGCCAAGGGCAGTTCTATGGCTACACCTTC. It yields the protein CASSQGQFYGYTF.

The chain recombines TRBV9 with TRBJ2-1; possible D gene TRBD2, 6 bases. V was shortened by 3 bases and J by 1 base, with 11 bases between the two germline ends. In germline, CDR1 is SGDLS, CDR2 YYNGEE. The CDR3 length is 15 residues. In DNA form, the CDR3 reads TGTGCCAGCAGCGCCAGCGGGCTTTCCTACAATGAGCAGTTCTTC. It codes for CASSASGLSYNEQFF.

The chain couples TRBV27 to TRBJ2-3; 7 bases align to TRBD1. This CDR3 is built from 17 residues. From germline, CDR1 is MNHEY and CDR2 SMNVEV (reference sequence). The V gene end was trimmed by 2 bases and the J gene end by 7 bases; junction bases not matched to a gene: 15. The DNA for the CDR3 is TGTGCCAGCAGTTTACCCTCTACAGGGGCGAGGGTAAATACGCAGTATTTT. It translates to CASSLPSTGARVNTQYF.

Only a few counts were recorded for this clone. The genes are TRBV30 and TRBJ1-3; TRBD1 matches at 8 bases. The CDR3 spans 14 residues. Trimming cost V 2 bases and J 3 bases; bases outside gene matches: 3. Germline-derived CDR1 and CDR2 are GTSNPN and SVGIG (reference sequence). The CDR3 region is CAWSWTGIGNTIYF. CDR3 sequence (DNA): TGTGCCTGGAGTTGGACAGGGATTGGAAACACCATATATTTT.

This sequence joins TRBV19 and TRBJ1-1; D ambiguous. Per the germline V gene, CDR1 is LNHDA and CDR2 is SQIVND (reference sequence). Trimming removed 4 bases at V and 1 base at J, with 4 bases between. The CDR3 runs 12 residues. Here the CDR3 reads CASSTGNTEAFF. For the CDR3, the DNA is TGTGCCAGTAGTACAGGGAACACTGAAGCTTTCTTT.

J is TRBJ1-5 and V is TRBV19; 8 nucleotides align to TRBD1. CDR1 LNHDA and CDR2 SQIVND come from the germline V gene (reference sequence). The CDR3 spans 16 residues. The J segment lost 2 bases and the V segment lost 4 bases, leaving 7 bases of the junction unmatched. CDR3 sequence: CASSTDRGKRNQPQHF. CDR3 coding DNA: TGTGCCAGTAGTACTGACAGGGGTAAGCGCAATCAGCCCCAGCATTTT.

The chain joins TRBV10-1 to TRBJ2-2; a possible D gene is TRBD1 (5 bases). This CDR3 has 13 amino acids. The germline CDR1 and CDR2 sequences are WNHNN and SYGVQD (reference sequence). V was trimmed by 6 bases and J by 7 bases, leaving 12 bases between them. CDR3 DNA sequence: TGCGCCAGCAGCTGGACACTCGGCGGGGAGCTGTTTTTT. It translates to CASSWTLGGELFF.

The DNA of the CDR3 is TGTGCCAGCAGCTTGAGCGGGAGGGCCACTTTCGATGAGCAGTTCTTC. Translated: CASSLSGRATFDEQFF. V usage is TRBV11-3 and J usage is TRBJ2-1; 10 bases are a match to TRBD2. Germline CDR1 and CDR2: SGHNT and YENEEA. This CDR3 is built from 16 residues. The ends lost 3 bases at V and 8 bases at J; junction bases unmatched: 10.

CDR3: CASGDRGSRELFF. CDR3 sequence (DNA): TGTGCCAGCGGCGATAGGGGGTCGCGGGAGCTGTTTTTT. The chain uses TRBV6-5 and TRBJ2-2; TRBD1 might be the D (6 bases). The CDR3 spans 13 residues. Looked up from germline, CDR1 is MNHEY and CDR2 is SVGAGI. V was cut by 8 bases and J by 9 bases, with 16 bases left in between.

The chain combines TRBV19 with TRBJ1-6, with D possibly TRBD1 on 5 matching bases. Germline V lookup: CDR1 LNHDA, CDR2 SQIVND (reference sequence). Deletions cut 3 bases from V and 7 bases from J, with 16 bases between. CDR3 size: 16 residues. DNA of the CDR3: TGTGCCAGTAGTATCGGGCAGGGTCTTCGAAATTCACCCCTCCACTTT. Its translation: CASSIGQGLRNSPLHF.